This T cell receptor (beta chain) was documented in a study of T cell repertoires in cytomegalovirus infection. Overall study: Public TCR beta signatures marked donors with CMV infection and the matching HLA. Overall study results and limits: The ex vivo response showed dominance by HLA-C-restricted CMV-specific TCR beta clonotypes. Carriers of CMV and the relevant HLA type were discriminated by public TCR beta frequency.

This clonotype was counted ten times or more. Its antigen is not identified. TCRdb redid the calling of the reads with MiXCR, one entry per CDR3 protein. The sample has hundreds of thousands of distinct CDR3 sequences, about 24% seen once. V shed 9 bases and J shed 0 bases, with 12 bases lying between them. The CDR3 contains 14 residues. CDR1 and CDR2 (germline): MDHEN, SYDVKM. This sequence originates from a human donor in good health (CMV status not recorded). Some clones in this sample may be carry-over from other donors' samples. J is TRBJ2-1 and V is TRBV28; perhaps D is TRBD1 or TRBD2 (7 bases each). The sequenced material came from CD8+ T cells from PBMCs. CDR3: CASQGGSSYNEQFF. The CDR3 DNA reads as TGTGCCAGTCAGGGGGGGAGCTCCTACAATGAGCAGTTCTTC.